The T cell receptor (beta chain) described here comes from a study of cytomegalovirus exposure and HLA in healthy donors. This clone was observed a handful of times. The V and J ends lost 4 bases and 4 bases, in that order; junction bases with no gene match: 2. This CDR3 has 13 amino acids. Germline V lookup: CDR1 MRHNA, CDR2 SNTAGT. Primers: 60 Vbeta forward and 13 Jbeta reverse. The assay was immunoSEQ multiplex PCR, and TCRdb's table has in-frame clones only and misses some. The sample has roughly 200,000 clones, roughly 78% seen once; the top ten hold 0.6% to 0.7%. The sample taken for sequencing was PBMCs. This sequence originates from a boy aged 5-17 years in good health and CMV-seronegative. The gene calls are TRBV6-4 and TRBJ2-3, with 7 positions matching TRBD1. CDR3 amino acids: CASSAGTADTQYF. CDR3 nucleotide sequence: TGTGCCAGCAGTGCCGGGACAGCAGATACGCAGTATTTT.